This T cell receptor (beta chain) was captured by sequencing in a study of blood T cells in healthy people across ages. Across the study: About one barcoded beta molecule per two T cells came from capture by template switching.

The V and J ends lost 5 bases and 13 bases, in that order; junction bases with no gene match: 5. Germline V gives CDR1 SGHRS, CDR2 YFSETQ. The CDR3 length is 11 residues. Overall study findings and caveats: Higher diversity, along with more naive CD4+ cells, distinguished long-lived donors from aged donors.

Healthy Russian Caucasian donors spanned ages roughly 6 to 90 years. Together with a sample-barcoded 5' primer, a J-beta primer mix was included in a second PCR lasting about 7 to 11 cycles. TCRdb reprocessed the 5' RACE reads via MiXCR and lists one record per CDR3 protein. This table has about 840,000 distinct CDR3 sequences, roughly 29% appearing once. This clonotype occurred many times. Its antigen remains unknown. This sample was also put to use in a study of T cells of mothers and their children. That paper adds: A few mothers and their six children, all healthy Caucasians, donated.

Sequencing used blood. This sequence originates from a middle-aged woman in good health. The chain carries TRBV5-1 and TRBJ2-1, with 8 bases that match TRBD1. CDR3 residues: CASRSDRDQFF. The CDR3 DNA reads TGCGCCAGCAGATCGGACAGGGACCAGTTCTTC.